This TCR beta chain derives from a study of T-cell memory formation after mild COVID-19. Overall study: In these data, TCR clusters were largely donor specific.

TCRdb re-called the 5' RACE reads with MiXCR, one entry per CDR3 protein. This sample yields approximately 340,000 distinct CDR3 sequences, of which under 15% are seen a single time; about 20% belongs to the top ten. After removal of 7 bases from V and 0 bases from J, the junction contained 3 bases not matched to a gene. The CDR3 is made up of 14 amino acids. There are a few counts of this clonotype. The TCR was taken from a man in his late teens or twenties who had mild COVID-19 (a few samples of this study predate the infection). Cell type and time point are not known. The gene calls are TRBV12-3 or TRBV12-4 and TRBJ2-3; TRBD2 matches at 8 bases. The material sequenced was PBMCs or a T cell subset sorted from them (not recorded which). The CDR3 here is CASTSGRSTDTQYF. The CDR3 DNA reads TGTGCCAGCACTAGCGGGCGTAGCACAGATACGCAGTATTTT.